This TCR beta chain is drawn from a study of blood T cell repertoires in COVID-19. Study summary: PBMCs, B-cell-depleted T cells, or T cells were the source of the cDNA or gDNA that made up the material.

Using immunoSEQ multiplex PCR, the repertoire was profiled, and TCRdb retains in-frame clones only, with some absent. The sample holds over 200,000 clones, roughly 80% seen once. This CDR3 region has 15 residues. CDR1 and CDR2 from the germline V gene are MNHNS and SASEGT. V lost 3 bases and J 2 bases, leaving 14 bases between the germline ends. Sequenced material: peripheral blood. The V and J genes are TRBV6-1 and TRBJ2-7, with D possibly being TRBD2 (6 bases). This sequence originates from a human donor in a cohort sampled during active COVID-19. The CDR3 DNA sequence: TGTGCCAGCAGTGATCGAGGGAGGTTACCCTACGAGCAGTACTTC. Its protein is CASSDRGRLPYEQYF.